The 5 T cell receptor beta chains below come from one sample, sequenced in a study of OX40 agonist ivuxolimab in advanced cancers. Clones were sequenced by immunoSEQ multiplex PCR, and TCRdb holds only the in-frame ones, with some missing. The sample lists about 79,000 clones; approximately 88% were seen once. Sequenced here: CD4+ or CD8+ T cells sorted from blood, sampled in a trial of the OX40 agonist ivuxolimab. These receptors all come from an adult with an advanced solid tumor such as melanoma, head and neck, liver or kidney cancer.

This clone showed up just a few times. This chain joins TRBV29-1 and TRBJ1-2; 7 bases line up with TRBD1. V was clipped by 7 bases and J by 2 bases; unmatched bases: 13. The CDR3 is made up of 15 amino acids. Germline CDR1 is SQVTM and CDR2 is ANQGSEA. CDR3 region: CSAQTGATDNYGYTF. The CDR3 bases are TGCAGCGCTCAAACAGGGGCGACTGACAACTATGGCTACACCTTC.

This chain connects TRBV2 to TRBJ2-5, with TRBD1 as a possible D gene (5 bases). The germline V and J ends were trimmed by 6 bases and 5 bases, with 16 bases remaining between them. The CDR3 runs 14 residues. In germline, CDR1 is SNHLY, CDR2 FYNNEI. DNA of the CDR3: TGTGCCAGCAGACCTCAGGGTGGGGATGAGACCCAGTACTTC. Residues: CASRPQGGDETQYF.

V gene TRBV7-9 combines with J gene TRBJ1-1, with 8 bases lining up with TRBD1. The germline V gene has CDR1 SEHNR and CDR2 FQNEAQ (reference sequence). V dropped 2 bases and J dropped 0; count of bases not matched to a gene: 2. The CDR3 contains 15 residues. CDR3 protein: CASSLLTGVNTEAFF. The CDR3 DNA is TGTGCCAGCAGCTTACTGACAGGGGTGAACACTGAAGCTTTCTTT. Full variable domain (rest looked up from reference TRBV7-9 and TRBJ1-1): DTGVSQNPRHKITKRGQNVTFRCDPISEHNRLYWYRQTLGQGPEFLTYFQNEAQLEKSRLLSDRFSAERPKGSFSTLEIQRTEQGDSAMYLCASSLLTGVNTEAFFGQGTRLTVV.

The DNA for the CDR3 is TGTGCCAGTAGCGGGGAGAACACTGAAGCTTTCTTT. Translating gives CASSGENTEAFF. V usage is TRBV19 and J usage is TRBJ1-1; D is ambiguous. The CDR3 is 12 amino acids. Germline CDR1 reads LNHDA; CDR2 reads SQIVND (reference sequence). Trimming pared 6 bases from V and 1 base from J, leaving 6 bases between.

This chain links TRBV5-1 with TRBJ1-2, with 7 bases that match TRBD1. The CDR3 has 14 residues. Germline CDR1 SGHRS, CDR2 YFSETQ. Trimming at V came to 0 bases and at J to 4 bases, leaving 3 bases not matched to a gene. CDR3 DNA sequence: TGCGCCAGCAGCTTGGGGCAGGGGGGCTATGGCTACACCTTC. Translated: CASSLGQGGYGYTF. Supplemented by reference TRBV5-1 and TRBJ1-2, the full variable domain reads KAGVTQTPRYLIKTRGQQVTLSCSPISGHRSVSWYQQTPGQGLQFLFEYFSETQRNKGNFPGRFSGRQFSNSRSEMNVSTLELGDSALYLCASSLGQGGYGYTFGSGTRLTVV.